This T cell receptor (beta chain) was identified in a study of T cell responses to AZD1222 COVID-19 vaccine. Clones were read by immunoSEQ multiplex PCR, and TCRdb kept only the in-frame ones, dropping some. The sample lists roughly 190,000 clones, approximately 94% seen once, with roughly 4% in the top ten. This TCR came from an adult who received the MenACWY meningococcal vaccine as a control. The sample consisted of peripheral blood, taken 28 days after the second dose of the MenACWY control vaccine.

The CDR3 is CASSAGYEQYF. The CDR3 bases are TGTGCCAGCAGCGCAGGCTACGAGCAGTACTTC. The chain carries TRBV9 and TRBJ2-7; no definite D call. The CDR3 is 11 amino acids. Trimming removed 3 bases at V and 3 bases at J, with 4 bases between. Germline CDR1 reads SGDLS; CDR2 reads YYNGEE.